This entry concerns a single T cell receptor beta chain. The sample belongs to a study of TIL therapy for anti-PD-1-resistant metastatic lung cancer. Study context: Tumors carried a median 1.5 non-synonymous mutations per megabase.

Sequencing used immunoSEQ v3. Generated by immunoSEQ multiplex PCR, the TCRdb table keeps only in-frame clones and is missing some. The profile shows about 50,000 clones, about two thirds of them singletons. Time point given: pre-treatment sample, taken before nivolumab and TIL therapy. Pleural nodules or supraclavicular lymph nodes made up most of the excised metastases sampled. Stage 4 NSCLC adults joined between 2017 and January 2020. The CDR3 is 14 amino acids. The J segment lost 7 bases and the V segment lost 0 bases, leaving 2 bases of the junction unmatched. Germline CDR1 MNHEY, CDR2 SVGAGI. The chain is built from TRBV6-5 and TRBJ2-1; 8 bases align to TRBD1. Sequencing was performed on tumor tissue, taken at baseline. The receptor was isolated from a person between 30 and 80 years old with non-small cell lung cancer. The CDR3 bases are TGTGCCAGCAGTTACTCGCAGGGGGCGAATGAGCAGTTCTTC. Protein: CASSYSQGANEQFF.